One sample yielded the 4 T cell receptor beta chains listed below, sequenced in a study of human T cells and chemical hapten exposure. One entry per CDR3 protein, called by TCRdb with MiXCR from the RACE reads. The sample holds 350,000 to 450,000 distinct CDR3 sequences, 5.1% seen once. Time point given: pre-sensitization, week 0. Treatment defined: therapeutic diphenylcyclopropenone sensitization with weekly scalp DPC. The source material was whole blood, sampled in connection with sensitization to the hapten diphenylcyclopropenone (DPC). The receptors here all came from a woman aged 45 to 65 with alopecia areata. Some clones in this sample may be carry-over from other donors' samples.

This clonotype has a count of ten or more. V gene TRBV12-3 or TRBV12-4 combines with J gene TRBJ2-7; possible D gene TRBD1, 5 bases. Trimming stripped 6 bases from V and 0 bases from J, with 15 bases between. This CDR3 has 15 residues. The CDR3 loop reads CASRGPGPSSYEQYF. CDR3 DNA: TGTGCCAGCAGGGGGCCGGGCCCGAGCTCCTACGAGCAGTACTTC.

The CDR3 is CASSYLIITGEIDGYTF. The CDR3 coding sequence is TGTGCCAGCAGTTACCTAATCATAACAGGGGAAATCGATGGCTACACCTTC. V and J are TRBV6-6 and TRBJ1-2, with 7 bases lining up with TRBD1. The V gene's germline CDR1 is MNHNY and CDR2 SVGAGI (reference sequence). V dropped 2 bases and J dropped 6; count of bases not matched to a gene: 15. There are 17 residues in the CDR3.

The table lists this clonotype with a few counts. V is TRBV6-6 and J is TRBJ1-1, with a tentative D call TRBD1 (5 bases). V was shortened by 6 bases and J by 10 bases, with 24 bases between the two germline ends. Germline values: CDR1 MNHNY, CDR2 SVGAGI (reference sequence). The CDR3 loop spans 15 amino acids. The CDR3 DNA follows: TGTGCCAGCAGCCCCGAGGTGGGGGGGGTTAAGGTAGCTTTCTTT. This codes for CASSPEVGGVKVAFF.

The chain uses TRBV18 and TRBJ2-7; D gene ambiguous. V dropped 3 bases and J dropped 6 bases, with 12 bases sitting between them. The CDR3 is made up of 13 amino acids. Germline assignment: CDR1 KGHSH and CDR2 LQKENI. Here the CDR3 DNA reads TGTGCCAGCTCACCGCAAGGCGGAGCCGAGCAGTACTTC. This translates into CASSPQGGAEQYF.